This TCR beta chain was identified in a study of T cell changes during pregnancy in multiple sclerosis. Germline V gene sequence: CDR1 GTSNPN, CDR2 SVGIG (reference sequence). V gave up 2 bases and J gave up 8 bases, with 9 bases separating them. The CDR3 contains 11 residues. Profiling relied on immunoSEQ multiplex PCR, and the TCRdb table lists in-frame clones only, not all of them. The sample has fewer than 140,000 clones, around 93% seen once; the top ten hold around 1.5%. The sequenced sample was peripheral blood, obtained after pregnancy. The chain combines TRBV30 with TRBJ1-2; no clear D gene. This clonotype was sampled from a female donor with multiple sclerosis, enrolled in a pregnancy study. CDR3 sequence reads: CAWSSGLGYTF. As DNA, the CDR3 is TGTGCCTGGAGTAGCGGACTGGGCTACACCTTC. The entire variable domain, with the rest obtained from reference TRBV30 and TRBJ1-2, is as follows: SQTIHQWPATLVQPVGSPLSLECTVEGTSNPNLYWYRQAAGRGLQLLFYSVGIGQISSEVPQNLSASRPQDRQFILSSKKLLLSDSGFYLCAWSSGLGYTFGSGTRLTVV.